The 15 T cell receptor beta chains listed next were all sequenced from one sample in a study of blood T cell repertoires in COVID-19. Repertoires were generated with immunoSEQ multiplex PCR, while TCRdb's copy carries only in-frame clones and drops some. Among around 30,000 clones listed, roughly 83% were seen once. The sample was peripheral blood. Receptor source: a human donor in a cohort sampled during active COVID-19.

CDR3 DNA sequence: TGTGCCTGGGGGGGGACAGGGGACCCCTACGAGCAGTACTTC. Protein sequence: CAWGGTGDPYEQYF. This sequence joins TRBV30 and TRBJ2-7; 10 positions agree with TRBD1. Germline CDR1 and CDR2: GTSNPN and SVGIG (reference sequence). V lost 5 bases, J lost 2 bases, and 6 bases stayed unmatched. The CDR3 is 14 residues long.

The CDR3 is CASSSRVSDLAGETQYF. The CDR3 DNA follows: TGTGCCAGCAGTTCAAGGGTGTCGGACCTAGCGGGGGAGACCCAGTACTTC. The rearrangement links TRBV7-9 to TRBJ2-5, with 9 bases matching TRBD2. V was clipped by 6 bases and J by 5 bases; unmatched bases: 16. This CDR3 spans 17 amino acids. The germline V gene encodes CDR1 SEHNR and CDR2 FQNEAQ (reference sequence).

The CDR3 spells CASSQTGLSYEQYF. DNA of the CDR3: TGTGCCAGCAGTCAGACAGGGCTGTCCTACGAGCAGTACTTC. The V and J genes are TRBV27 and TRBJ2-7; 7 bases are a match to TRBD1. The CDR3 totals 14 residues. The V segment lost 5 bases and the J segment 1 base; nucleotides outside the gene matches: 5. CDR1 MNHEY and CDR2 SMNVEV come from the germline V gene (reference sequence).

This chain uses TRBV27 with TRBJ2-7; D is uncertain. Germline V CDR1 and CDR2: MNHEY, SMNVEV (reference sequence). V lost 4 bases, J lost 0 bases, and 13 bases lay in between. The CDR3 consists of 15 residues. The CDR3 loop reads CASSSWSGFSYEQYF. In DNA, the CDR3 is TGTGCCAGCAGTTCCTGGTCCGGTTTCTCCTACGAGCAGTACTTC.

The rearrangement joins TRBV6-2 or TRBV6-3 to TRBJ2-3, with 15 bases lining up with TRBD2. CDR3 length: 18 amino acids. Germline trimming cut 5 bases from V and 4 bases from J; bases unmatched to any gene: 10. Per germline, CDR1 MNHEY and CDR2 SVGEGT. The CDR3 DNA is TGTGCCAGCAGTCGCCGAGGACTAGCGGGGGGGCCGGCAGATACGCAGTATTTT. The encoded protein is CASSRRGLAGGPADTQYF.

This clone was detected only a few times. In nucleotides, the CDR3 is TGTGCCAGCAGTACAGGGCGATTGGGAGGCTACACCTTC. Translating it yields CASSTGRLGGYTF. This chain joins TRBV2 and TRBJ1-2; maybe TRBD1 (6 bases). The ends were cut back, 5 bases at V and 8 bases at J, with 15 bases in the middle. Germline V gene data show CDR1 as SNHLY and CDR2 as FYNNEI. This CDR3 is built from 13 residues.

The rearrangement joins TRBV4-2 to TRBJ2-1; the match to TRBD1 covers 11 bases. Per the germline V gene, CDR1 is LGHNA and CDR2 is YNFKEQ. V dropped 0 bases and J dropped 6; count of bases not matched to a gene: 4. The CDR3 spans 16 residues. DNA of the CDR3: TGTGCCAGCAGCCAAGATAGGGGACAGGGGGTCAATGAGCAGTTCTTC. This sequence encodes CASSQDRGQGVNEQFF.

The chain joins TRBV5-1 to TRBJ2-1; D might be TRBD2 (5 bases). The CDR3 has 15 residues. Looked up from germline, CDR1 is SGHRS and CDR2 is YFSETQ. V was cut by 0 bases and J by 3 bases, with 10 bases left in between. CDR3 DNA: TGCGCCAGCAGCTTGGCCGGGGAAATCTACAATGAGCAGTTCTTC. Its translation: CASSLAGEIYNEQFF.

The rearrangement uses TRBV4-2 and TRBJ1-4; D unresolved. CDR1 and CDR2 (germline): LGHNA, YNFKEQ. The CDR3 has 13 residues. V shed 1 base and J shed 7 bases, with 7 bases lying between them. The DNA of the CDR3 is TGTGCCAGCAGCCAAGGCGGTGTTGAAAAACTGTTTTTT. It codes for CASSQGGVEKLFF.

The chain uses TRBV4-3 and TRBJ1-1, with unresolved D. CDR3 length: 14 residues. Trimming pared 0 bases from V and 7 bases from J, leaving 12 bases between. The germline CDR1 and CDR2 sequences are LGHNA and YSLEER. Here the CDR3 DNA reads TGCGCCAGCAGCCAAGATAAATTACCGGTTGAAGCTTTCTTT. Translated, it gives CASSQDKLPVEAFF.

The chain recombines TRBV25-1 with TRBJ1-4; no reliable D call. Germline CDR1 reads MGHDK; CDR2 reads SYGVNS. The CDR3 is 15 residues long. V lost 1 base and J 7 bases, leaving 13 bases between the germline ends. DNA of the CDR3: TGTGCCAGCAGTGAATCCTTCGGGTTACTTGAAAAACTGTTTTTT. Its protein product is CASSESFGLLEKLFF.

This clone showed up just a few times. The rearrangement uses TRBV19 and TRBJ1-2, with 9 positions matching TRBD1. With 6 bases clipped from V and 10 bases from J, the junction kept 9 bases outside the gene matches. The CDR3 length is 13 residues. Per germline, CDR1 LNHDA and CDR2 SQIVND (reference sequence). The CDR3 loop reads CASSAGTGNYYTF. The CDR3 nucleotides are TGTGCCAGTAGCGCCGGGACAGGGAACTACTACACCTTC.

The rearrangement joins TRBV14 to TRBJ2-7, with D perhaps TRBD1 (6 bases). The CDR3 loop spans 12 amino acids. Germline CDR1 and CDR2: SGHDN and FVKESK. V was shortened by 1 base and J by 10 bases, with 11 bases between the two germline ends. The CDR3 loop is CASSQGDNPQYF. The CDR3 DNA reads TGTGCCAGCAGCCAAGGGGACAACCCCCAGTACTTC. The whole variable domain, filled in from reference TRBV14 and TRBJ2-7, reads EAGVTQFPSHSVIEKGQTVTLRCDPISGHDNLYWYRRVMGKEIKFLLHFVKESKQDESGMPNNRFLAERTGGTYSTLKVQPAELEDSGVYFCASSQGDNPQYFGPGTRLTVT.

A single count supports this clone. The chain couples TRBV5-1 to TRBJ2-1, with D possibly TRBD1 on 5 matching bases. Germline values: CDR1 SGHRS, CDR2 YFSETQ. V lost 0 bases and J 4 bases, leaving 14 bases between the germline ends. The CDR3 totals 16 residues. The CDR3 DNA is TGCGCCAGCAGCTTGGAGTACAGGAGTACGTACAATGAGCAGTTCTTC. Translating gives CASSLEYRSTYNEQFF. Filled out from reference TRBV5-1 and TRBJ2-1, the complete variable domain reads KAGVTQTPRYLIKTRGQQVTLSCSPISGHRSVSWYQQTPGQGLQFLFEYFSETQRNKGNFPGRFSGRQFSNSRSEMNVSTLELGDSALYLCASSLEYRSTYNEQFFGPGTRLTVL.

This chain joins TRBV7-2 and TRBJ2-1; D ambiguous. The CDR3 spans 13 residues. CDR1 is SGHTA, CDR2 FQGNSA, per germline. Trimming removed 1 base from V and 10 bases from J, with 11 bases in between. As DNA, the CDR3 is TGTGCCAGCAGCTTAGACTTCCTCGGGGAGCAGTTCTTC. Protein product: CASSLDFLGEQFF.